The text below deals with one TCR beta chain. Its antigen is undetermined. The data were obtained in a study of T cell repertoires in ileal Crohn's disease. The CDR3 extends over 13 amino acids. V was clipped by 7 bases and J by 3 bases; unmatched bases: 0. CDR1 is SGHDT, CDR2 YYEEEE, per germline. The time point: neoterminal ileum biopsy at postoperative endoscopy, about 6 months after surgery. Points from the study as a whole: The median delay to postoperative endoscopy was 6.9 months. Sorted CD8 T cells held more high-frequency clones than CD4.

Repertoires were generated with immunoSEQ multiplex PCR, while TCRdb's copy carries only in-frame clones and drops some. Among 55,000 to 65,000 clones listed, 85% to 90% were seen once. This chain links TRBV5-6 with TRBJ2-2, with 10 bases lining up with TRBD1. The source is an adult with Crohn's disease. Sequencing used ileal tissue. CDR3 loop: CASGTGDTGELFF. DNA of the CDR3: TGTGCCAGCGGGACAGGGGACACCGGGGAGCTGTTTTTT.